Sequencing of this T cell receptor beta chain was carried out in a study of T cell responses to AZD1222 COVID-19 vaccine. Regarding the study as a whole: Compared with day 0, the breadth and depth of the Spike-specific TCR repertoire rose significantly after two doses of AZD1222. Among AZD1222 vaccinees, only five or six were seropositive at baseline.

About this clone itself: Its antigen is not identified.

Germline V gives CDR1 LNHDA, CDR2 SQIVND (reference sequence). The germline V and J ends were trimmed by 1 base and 1 base, with 5 bases remaining between them. The CDR3 runs 14 residues. The data were produced by immunoSEQ multiplex PCR, yet TCRdb's version contains in-frame clones alone and is incomplete. The sample carries 250,000 to 300,000 clones, 94% recorded once. This chain links TRBV19 with TRBJ1-5; D is unresolved. The sequence derives from an adult who received the AZD1222 COVID-19 vaccine. Here the sequenced sample was peripheral blood, taken 28 days after the second AZD1222 dose. The DNA of the CDR3 is TGTGCCAGTAGTATAGGTCGAAGCAATCAGCCCCAGCATTTT. Amino acids: CASSIGRSNQPQHF.